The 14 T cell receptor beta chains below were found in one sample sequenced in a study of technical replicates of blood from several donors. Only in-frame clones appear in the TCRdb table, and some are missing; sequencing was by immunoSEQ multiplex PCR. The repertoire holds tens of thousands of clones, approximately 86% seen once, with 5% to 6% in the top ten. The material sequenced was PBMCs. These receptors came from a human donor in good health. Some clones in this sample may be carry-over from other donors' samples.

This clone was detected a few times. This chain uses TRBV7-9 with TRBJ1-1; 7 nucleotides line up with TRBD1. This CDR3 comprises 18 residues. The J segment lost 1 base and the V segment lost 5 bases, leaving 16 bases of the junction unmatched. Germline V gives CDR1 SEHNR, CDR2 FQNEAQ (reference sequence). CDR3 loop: CASSVQGPGHQGNTEAFF. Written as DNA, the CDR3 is TGTGCCAGCAGCGTACAGGGGCCGGGACACCAAGGGAACACTGAAGCTTTCTTT.

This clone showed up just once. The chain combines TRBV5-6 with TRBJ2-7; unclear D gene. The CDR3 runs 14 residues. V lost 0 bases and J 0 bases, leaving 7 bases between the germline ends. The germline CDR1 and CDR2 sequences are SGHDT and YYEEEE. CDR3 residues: CASSLGGSSYEQYF. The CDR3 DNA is TGTGCCAGCAGCTTGGGTGGCAGCTCCTACGAGCAGTACTTC.

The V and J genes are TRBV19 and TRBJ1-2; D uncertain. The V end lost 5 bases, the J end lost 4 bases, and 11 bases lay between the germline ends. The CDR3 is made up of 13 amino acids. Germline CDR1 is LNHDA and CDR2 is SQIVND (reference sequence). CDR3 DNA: TGTGCCAGTAGTCCAGGCAGGTTCTATGGCTACACCTTC. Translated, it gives CASSPGRFYGYTF.

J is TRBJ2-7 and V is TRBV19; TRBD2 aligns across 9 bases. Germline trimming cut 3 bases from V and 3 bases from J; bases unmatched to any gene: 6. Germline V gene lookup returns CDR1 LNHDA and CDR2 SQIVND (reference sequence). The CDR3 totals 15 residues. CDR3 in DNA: TGTGCCAGTAGTATCGCTAGGACTAGCGACTACGAGCAGTACTTC. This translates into CASSIARTSDYEQYF.

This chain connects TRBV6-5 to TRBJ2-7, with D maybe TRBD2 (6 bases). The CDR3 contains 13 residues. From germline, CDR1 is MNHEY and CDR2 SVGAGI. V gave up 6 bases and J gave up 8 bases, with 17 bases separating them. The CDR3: CASRLAPSSKQYF. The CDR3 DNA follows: TGTGCCAGCAGACTAGCCCCATCTAGCAAGCAGTACTTC.

The CDR3 spells CASSLGVTSGNTIYF. CDR3 DNA sequence: TGTGCCAGCAGCTTGGGAGTCACTTCTGGAAACACCATATATTTT. This rearrangement joins TRBV5-4 to TRBJ1-3; D ambiguous. The germline V and J ends were trimmed by 0 bases and 1 base, with 8 bases remaining between them. The CDR3 runs 15 residues. Germline CDR1 is SGHNT and CDR2 is YYREEE (reference sequence).

The CDR3 region is CASSEAEGPSYEQYF. For the CDR3, the DNA is TGTGCCAGCAGTGAAGCGGAGGGACCTTCCTACGAGCAGTACTTC. This rearrangement joins TRBV2 to TRBJ2-7, with D possibly TRBD2 on 6 matching bases. Looked up from germline, CDR1 is SNHLY and CDR2 is FYNNEI. CDR3 size: 15 residues. The germline V and J ends were trimmed by 0 bases and 1 base, with 10 bases remaining between them.

The CDR3 region is CSVGPSGGNTDTQYF. The CDR3 bases are TGCAGCGTTGGACCTAGCGGGGGGAACACAGATACGCAGTATTTT. The chain has TRBV29-1 and TRBJ2-3; TRBD2 aligns across 11 bases. This CDR3 spans 15 amino acids. The junction had 5 bases not matched to a gene; V was cut back by 4 bases and J by 2 bases. Germline V gene sequence: CDR1 SQVTM, CDR2 ANQGSEA.

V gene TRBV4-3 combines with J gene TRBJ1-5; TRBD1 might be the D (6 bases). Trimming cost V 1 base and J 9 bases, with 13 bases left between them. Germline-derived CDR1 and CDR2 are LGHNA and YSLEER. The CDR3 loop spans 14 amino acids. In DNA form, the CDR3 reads TGCGCCAGCAGCCAAGTCGGGGGGGCATCGCCCCAGCATTTT. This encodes CASSQVGGASPQHF.

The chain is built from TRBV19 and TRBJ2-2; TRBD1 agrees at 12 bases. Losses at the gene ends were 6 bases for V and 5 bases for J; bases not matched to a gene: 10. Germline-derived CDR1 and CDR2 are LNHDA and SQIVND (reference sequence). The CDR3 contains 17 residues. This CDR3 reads CASRGQGAFSGTGELFF. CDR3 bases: TGTGCCAGTAGGGGACAGGGGGCCTTTTCTGGAACCGGGGAGCTGTTTTTT.

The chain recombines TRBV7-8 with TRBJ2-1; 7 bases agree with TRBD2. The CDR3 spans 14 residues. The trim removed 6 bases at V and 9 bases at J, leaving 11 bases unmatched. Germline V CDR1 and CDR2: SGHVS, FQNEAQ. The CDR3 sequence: CASRSARGRVEQFF. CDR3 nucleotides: TGTGCCAGCAGATCCGCGCGGGGGAGGGTTGAGCAGTTCTTC.

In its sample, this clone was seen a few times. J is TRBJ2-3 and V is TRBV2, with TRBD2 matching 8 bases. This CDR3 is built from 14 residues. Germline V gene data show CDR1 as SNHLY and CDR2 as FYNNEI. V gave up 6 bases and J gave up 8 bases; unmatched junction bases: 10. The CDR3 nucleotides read TGTGCCAGCAGGGAAACGGGGGGGCCTGGTACGCAGTATTTT. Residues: CASRETGGPGTQYF. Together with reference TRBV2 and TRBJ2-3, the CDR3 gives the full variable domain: EPEVTQTPSHQVTQMGQEVILRCVPISNHLYFYWYRQILGQKVEFLVSFYNNEISEKSEIFDDQFSVERPDGSNFTLKIRSTKLEDSAMYFCASRETGGPGTQYFGPGTRLTVL.

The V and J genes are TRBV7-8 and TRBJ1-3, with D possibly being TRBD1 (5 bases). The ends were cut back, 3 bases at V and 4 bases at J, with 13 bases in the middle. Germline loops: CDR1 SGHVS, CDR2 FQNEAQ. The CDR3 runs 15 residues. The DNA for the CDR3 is TGTGCCAGCAGCTTCGAGACCGGGGGAGGAAACACCATATATTTT. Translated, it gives CASSFETGGGNTIYF.

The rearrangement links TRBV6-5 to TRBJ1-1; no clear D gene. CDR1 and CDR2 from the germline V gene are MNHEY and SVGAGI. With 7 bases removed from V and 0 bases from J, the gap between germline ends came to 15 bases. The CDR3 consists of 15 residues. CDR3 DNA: TGTGCCAGCAAAGGAGAAAACCTCCTGAACACTGAAGCTTTCTTT. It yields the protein CASKGENLLNTEAFF.